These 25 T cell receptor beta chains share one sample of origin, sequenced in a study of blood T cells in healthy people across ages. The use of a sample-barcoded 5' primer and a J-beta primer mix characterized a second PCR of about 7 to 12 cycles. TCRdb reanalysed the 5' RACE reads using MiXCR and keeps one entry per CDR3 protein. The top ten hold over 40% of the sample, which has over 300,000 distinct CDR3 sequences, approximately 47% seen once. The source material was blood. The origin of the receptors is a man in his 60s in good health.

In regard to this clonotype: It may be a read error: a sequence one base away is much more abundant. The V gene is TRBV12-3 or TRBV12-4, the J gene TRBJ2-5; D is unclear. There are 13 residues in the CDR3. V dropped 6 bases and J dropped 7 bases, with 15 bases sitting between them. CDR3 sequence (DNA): TGTGCCAGCAGGGATACCCTCGTCGGGACCCAGTACTTC. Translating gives CASRDTLVGTQYF.

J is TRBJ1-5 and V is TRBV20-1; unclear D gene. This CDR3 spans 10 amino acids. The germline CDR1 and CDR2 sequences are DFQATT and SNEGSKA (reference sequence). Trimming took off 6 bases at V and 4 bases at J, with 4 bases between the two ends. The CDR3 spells CSAGNQPQHF. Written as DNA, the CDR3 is TGCAGTGCCGGTAATCAGCCCCAGCATTTT.

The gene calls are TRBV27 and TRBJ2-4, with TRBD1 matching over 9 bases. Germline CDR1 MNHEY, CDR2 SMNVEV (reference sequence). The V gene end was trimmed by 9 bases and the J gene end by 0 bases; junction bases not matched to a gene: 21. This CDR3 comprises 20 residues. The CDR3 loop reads CARTDRGGLNGKLAKNIQYF. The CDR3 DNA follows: TGTGCCAGGACGGACAGGGGCGGCCTTAACGGAAAACTAGCCAAAAACATTCAGTACTTC.

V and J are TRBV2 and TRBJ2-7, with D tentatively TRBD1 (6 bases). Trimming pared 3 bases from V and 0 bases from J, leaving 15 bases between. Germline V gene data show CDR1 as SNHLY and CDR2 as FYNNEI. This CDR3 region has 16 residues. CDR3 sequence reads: CASSEPGALSSYEQYF. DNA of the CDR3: TGTGCCAGCAGTGAGCCAGGGGCTCTTAGCTCCTACGAGCAGTACTTC.

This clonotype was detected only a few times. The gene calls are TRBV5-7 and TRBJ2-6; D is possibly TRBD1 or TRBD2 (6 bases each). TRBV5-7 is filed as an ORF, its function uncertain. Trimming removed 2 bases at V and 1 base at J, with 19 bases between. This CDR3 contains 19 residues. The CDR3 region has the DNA TGTGCCAGCAGCTTTCGGAGTCGGGGGCCACTTTCTGGGGCCAACGTCCTGACTTTC. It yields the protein CASSFRSRGPLSGANVLTF.

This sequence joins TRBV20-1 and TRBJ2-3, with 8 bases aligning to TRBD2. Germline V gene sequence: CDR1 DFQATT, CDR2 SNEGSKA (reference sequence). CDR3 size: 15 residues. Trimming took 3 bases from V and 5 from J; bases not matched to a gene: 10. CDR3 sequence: CSASGSGRAIDTQYF. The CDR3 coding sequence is TGCAGTGCTAGCGGATCCGGGAGGGCAATAGATACGCAGTATTTT.

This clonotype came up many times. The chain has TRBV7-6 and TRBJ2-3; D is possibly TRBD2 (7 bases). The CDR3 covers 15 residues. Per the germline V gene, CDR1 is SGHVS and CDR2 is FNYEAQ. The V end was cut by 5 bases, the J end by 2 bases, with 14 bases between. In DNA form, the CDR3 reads TGTGCCAGCAGCCAACGGGGGGCTTACACAGATACGCAGTATTTT. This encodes CASSQRGAYTDTQYF.

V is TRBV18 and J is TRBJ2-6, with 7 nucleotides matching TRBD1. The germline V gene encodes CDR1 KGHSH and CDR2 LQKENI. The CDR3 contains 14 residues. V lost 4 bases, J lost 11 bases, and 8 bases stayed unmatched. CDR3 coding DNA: TGTGCCAGCTCACTACAGGGGATAGCCGACGTCCTGACTTTC. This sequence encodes CASSLQGIADVLTF.

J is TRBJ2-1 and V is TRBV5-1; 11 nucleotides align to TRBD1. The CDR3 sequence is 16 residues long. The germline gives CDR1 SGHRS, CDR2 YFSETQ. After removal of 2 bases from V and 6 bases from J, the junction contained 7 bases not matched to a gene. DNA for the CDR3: TGCGCCAGCAGCTTATCCCTCGGGACAGGGGGCAATGAGCAGTTCTTC. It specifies CASSLSLGTGGNEQFF.

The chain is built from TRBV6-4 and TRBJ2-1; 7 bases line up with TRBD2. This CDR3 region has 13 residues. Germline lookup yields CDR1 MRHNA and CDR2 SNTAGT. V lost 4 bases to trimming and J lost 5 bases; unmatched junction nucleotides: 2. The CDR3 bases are TGTGCCAGCAGTGTACTAGCGAACAATGAGCAGTTCTTC. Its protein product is CASSVLANNEQFF.

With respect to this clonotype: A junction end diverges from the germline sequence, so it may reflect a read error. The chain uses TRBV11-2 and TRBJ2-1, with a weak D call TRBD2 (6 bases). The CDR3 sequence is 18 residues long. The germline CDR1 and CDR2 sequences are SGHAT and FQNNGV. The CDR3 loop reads CASSLGPSAGISYNEQFF. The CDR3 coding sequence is TGTGCCAGCAGCTTAGGGCCCTCGGCGGGGATCTCCTACAACGAGCAGTTCTTC.

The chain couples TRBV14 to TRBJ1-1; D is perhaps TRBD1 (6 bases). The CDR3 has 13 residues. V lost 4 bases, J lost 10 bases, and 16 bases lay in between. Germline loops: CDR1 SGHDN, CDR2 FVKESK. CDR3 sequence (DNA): TGTGCCAGCAGCCCAACCGGGACATGGGCAGCTTTCTTT. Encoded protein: CASSPTGTWAAFF.

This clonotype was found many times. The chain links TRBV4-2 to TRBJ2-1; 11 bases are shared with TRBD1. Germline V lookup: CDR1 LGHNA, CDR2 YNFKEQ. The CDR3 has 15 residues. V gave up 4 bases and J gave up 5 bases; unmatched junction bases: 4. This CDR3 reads CASSRPGQGDNEQFF. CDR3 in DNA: TGTGCCAGCAGCCGGCCGGGACAGGGGGACAATGAGCAGTTCTTC.

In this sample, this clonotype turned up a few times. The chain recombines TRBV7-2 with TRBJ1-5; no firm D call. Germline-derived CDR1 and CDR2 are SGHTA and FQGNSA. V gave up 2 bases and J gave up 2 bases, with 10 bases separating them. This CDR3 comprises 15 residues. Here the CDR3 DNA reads TGTGCCAGCAGCTTAAGTGGCGATCGCAATCAGCCCCAGCATTTT. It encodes CASSLSGDRNQPQHF.

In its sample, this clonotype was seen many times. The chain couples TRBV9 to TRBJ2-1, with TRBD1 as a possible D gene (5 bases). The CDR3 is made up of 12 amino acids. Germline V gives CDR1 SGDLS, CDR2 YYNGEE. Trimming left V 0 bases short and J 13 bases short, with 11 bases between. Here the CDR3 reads CASSVEWGRQFF. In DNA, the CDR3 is TGTGCCAGCAGCGTAGAATGGGGCAGACAGTTCTTC. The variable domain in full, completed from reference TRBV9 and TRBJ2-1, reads DSGVTQTPKHLITATGQRVTLRCSPRSGDLSVYWYQQSLDQGLQFLIQYYNGEERAKGNILERFSAQQFPDLHSELNLSSLELGDSALYFCASSVEWGRQFFGPGTRLTVL.

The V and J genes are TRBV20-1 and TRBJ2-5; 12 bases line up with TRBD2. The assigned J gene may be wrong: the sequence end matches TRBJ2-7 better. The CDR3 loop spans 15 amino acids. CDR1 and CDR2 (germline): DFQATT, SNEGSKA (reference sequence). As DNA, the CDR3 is TGCAGTGCTAGAGATAAGCTAGCGGGGGGGTACGAGCAGTACTTC. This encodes CSARDKLAGGYEQYF.

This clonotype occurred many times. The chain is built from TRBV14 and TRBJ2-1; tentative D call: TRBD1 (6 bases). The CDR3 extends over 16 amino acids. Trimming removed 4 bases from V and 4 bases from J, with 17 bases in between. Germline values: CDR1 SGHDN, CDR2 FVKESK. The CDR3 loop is CASSRRTGSRYNEQFF. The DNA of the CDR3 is TGTGCCAGCAGCCGACGAACAGGGAGTAGGTACAATGAGCAGTTCTTC. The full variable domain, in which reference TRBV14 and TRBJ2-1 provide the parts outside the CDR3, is EAGVTQFPSHSVIEKGQTVTLRCDPISGHDNLYWYRRVMGKEIKFLLHFVKESKQDESGMPNNRFLAERTGGTYSTLKVQPAELEDSGVYFCASSRRTGSRYNEQFFGPGTRLTVL.

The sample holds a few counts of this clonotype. CDR3 loop: CASSQSRGSQETQYF. CDR3 coding DNA: TGCGCCAGCAGCCAATCCCGGGGCAGCCAAGAGACCCAGTACTTC. V usage is TRBV4-3 and J usage is TRBJ2-5; D may be TRBD1 or TRBD2 (5 bases each). The V and J ends lost 2 bases and 1 base respectively, with 11 bases between them. CDR3 size: 15 residues. Germline V lookup: CDR1 LGHNA, CDR2 YSLEER.

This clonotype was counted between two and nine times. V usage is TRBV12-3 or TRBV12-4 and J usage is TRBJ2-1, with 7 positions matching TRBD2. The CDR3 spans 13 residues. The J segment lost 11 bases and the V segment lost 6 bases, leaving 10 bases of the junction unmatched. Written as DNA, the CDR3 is TGTGCCAGCAGCCGGGACTATATCTCCCAGCAGTTCTTC. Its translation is CASSRDYISQQFF.

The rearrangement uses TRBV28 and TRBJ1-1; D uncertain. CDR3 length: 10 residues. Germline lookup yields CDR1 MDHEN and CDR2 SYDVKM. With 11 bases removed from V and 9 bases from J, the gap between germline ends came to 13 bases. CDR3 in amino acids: CAVTPQKAFF. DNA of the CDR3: TGTGCCGTCACTCCCCAGAAAGCTTTCTTT.

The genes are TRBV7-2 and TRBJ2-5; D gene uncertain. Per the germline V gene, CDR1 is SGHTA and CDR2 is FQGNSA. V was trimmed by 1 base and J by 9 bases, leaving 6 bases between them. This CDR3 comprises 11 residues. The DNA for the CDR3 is TGTGCCAGCAGCTTAGACGTGCCCCAGTACTTC. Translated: CASSLDVPQYF.

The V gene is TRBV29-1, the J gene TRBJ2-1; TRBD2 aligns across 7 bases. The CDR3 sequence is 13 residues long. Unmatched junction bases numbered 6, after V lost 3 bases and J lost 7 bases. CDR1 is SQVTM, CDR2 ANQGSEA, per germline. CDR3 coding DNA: TGCAGCGTTGACCGGGCGGGAGTAAATGAGCAGTTCTTC. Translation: CSVDRAGVNEQFF.

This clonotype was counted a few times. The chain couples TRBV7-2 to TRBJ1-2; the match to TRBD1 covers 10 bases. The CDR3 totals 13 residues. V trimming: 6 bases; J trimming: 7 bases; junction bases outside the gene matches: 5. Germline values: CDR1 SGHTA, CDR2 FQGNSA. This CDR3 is CASSADRGPGYTF. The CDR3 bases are TGTGCCAGCAGTGCTGACAGGGGGCCTGGCTACACCTTC.

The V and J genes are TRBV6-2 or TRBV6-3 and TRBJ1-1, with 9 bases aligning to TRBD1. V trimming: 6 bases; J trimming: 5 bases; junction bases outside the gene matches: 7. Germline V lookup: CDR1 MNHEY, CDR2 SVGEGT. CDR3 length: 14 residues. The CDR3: CASRSNDRGTEAFF. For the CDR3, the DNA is TGTGCCAGCAGATCGAATGACAGGGGGACTGAAGCTTTCTTT.

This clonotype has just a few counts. This chain's CDR3 is CASSLGSGDEQFF. In DNA form, the CDR3 reads TGCGCCAGCAGCTTGGGGTCTGGTGATGAGCAGTTCTTC. V usage is TRBV5-1 and J usage is TRBJ2-1, with D unresolved. Trimming removed 0 bases at V and 8 bases at J, with 9 bases between. Germline loops: CDR1 SGHRS, CDR2 YFSETQ. CDR3 size: 13 residues.